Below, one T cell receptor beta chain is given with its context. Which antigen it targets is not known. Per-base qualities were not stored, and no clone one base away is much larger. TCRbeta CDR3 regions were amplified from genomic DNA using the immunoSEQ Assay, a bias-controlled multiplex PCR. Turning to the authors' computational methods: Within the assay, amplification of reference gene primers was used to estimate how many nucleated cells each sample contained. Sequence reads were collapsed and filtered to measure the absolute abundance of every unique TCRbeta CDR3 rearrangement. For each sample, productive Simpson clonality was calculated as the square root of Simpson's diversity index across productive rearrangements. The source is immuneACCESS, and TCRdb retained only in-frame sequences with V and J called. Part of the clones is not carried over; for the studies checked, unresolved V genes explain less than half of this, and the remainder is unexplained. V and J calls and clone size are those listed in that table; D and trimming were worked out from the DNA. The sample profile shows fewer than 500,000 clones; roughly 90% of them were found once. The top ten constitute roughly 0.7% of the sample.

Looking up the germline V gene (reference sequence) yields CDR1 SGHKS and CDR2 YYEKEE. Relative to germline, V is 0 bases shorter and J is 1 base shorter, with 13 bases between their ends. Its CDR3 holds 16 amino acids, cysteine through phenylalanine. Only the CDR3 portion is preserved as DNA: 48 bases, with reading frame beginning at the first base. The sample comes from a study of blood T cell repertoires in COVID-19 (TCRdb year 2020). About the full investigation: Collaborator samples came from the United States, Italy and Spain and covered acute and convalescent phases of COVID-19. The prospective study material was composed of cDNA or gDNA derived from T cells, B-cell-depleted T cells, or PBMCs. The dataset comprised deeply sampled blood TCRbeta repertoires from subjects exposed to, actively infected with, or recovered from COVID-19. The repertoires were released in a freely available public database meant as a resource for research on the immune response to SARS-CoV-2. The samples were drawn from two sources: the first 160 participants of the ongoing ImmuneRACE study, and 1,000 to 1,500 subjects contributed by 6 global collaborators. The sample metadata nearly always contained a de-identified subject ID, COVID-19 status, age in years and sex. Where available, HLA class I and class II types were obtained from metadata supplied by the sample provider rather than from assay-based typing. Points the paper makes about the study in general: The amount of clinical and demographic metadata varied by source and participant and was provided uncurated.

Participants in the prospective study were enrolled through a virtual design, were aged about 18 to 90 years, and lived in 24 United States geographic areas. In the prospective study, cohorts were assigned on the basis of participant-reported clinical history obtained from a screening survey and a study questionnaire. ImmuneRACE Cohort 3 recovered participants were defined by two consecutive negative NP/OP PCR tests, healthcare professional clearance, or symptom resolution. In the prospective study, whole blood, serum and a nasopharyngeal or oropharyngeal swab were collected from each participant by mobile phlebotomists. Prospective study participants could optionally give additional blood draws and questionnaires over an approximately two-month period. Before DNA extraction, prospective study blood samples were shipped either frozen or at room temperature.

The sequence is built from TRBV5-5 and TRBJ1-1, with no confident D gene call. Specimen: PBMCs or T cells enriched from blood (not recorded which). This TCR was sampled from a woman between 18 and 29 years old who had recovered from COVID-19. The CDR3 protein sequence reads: CASSLDGGGENTEAFF. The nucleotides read TGTGCCAGCAGCTTGGATGGTGGAGGAGAGAACACTGAAGCTTTCTTT.